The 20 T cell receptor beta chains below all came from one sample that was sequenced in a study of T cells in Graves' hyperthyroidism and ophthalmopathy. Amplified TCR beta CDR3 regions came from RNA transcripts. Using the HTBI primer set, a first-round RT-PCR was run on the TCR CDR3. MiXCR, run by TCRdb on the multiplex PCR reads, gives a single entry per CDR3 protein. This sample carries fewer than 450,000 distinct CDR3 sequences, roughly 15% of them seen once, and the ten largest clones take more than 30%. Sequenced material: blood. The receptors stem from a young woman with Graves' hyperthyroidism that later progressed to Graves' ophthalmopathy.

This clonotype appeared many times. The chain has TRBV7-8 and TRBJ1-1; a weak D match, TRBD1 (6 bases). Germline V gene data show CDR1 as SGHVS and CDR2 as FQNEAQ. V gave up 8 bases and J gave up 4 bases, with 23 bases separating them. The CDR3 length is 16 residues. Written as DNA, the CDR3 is TGTGCCAGCTCATCTCGCCCGAGAACACAGGGCACTGAAGCTTTCTTT. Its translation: CASSSRPRTQGTEAFF.

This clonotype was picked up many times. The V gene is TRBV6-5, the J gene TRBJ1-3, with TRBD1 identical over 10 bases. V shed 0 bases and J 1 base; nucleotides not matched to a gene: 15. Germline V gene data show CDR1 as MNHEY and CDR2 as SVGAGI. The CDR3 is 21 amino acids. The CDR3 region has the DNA TGTGCCAGCAGTTACTCTAAGGGGACAGGGGTTTTCGCTAATTCTGGAAACACCATATATTTT. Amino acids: CASSYSKGTGVFANSGNTIYF.

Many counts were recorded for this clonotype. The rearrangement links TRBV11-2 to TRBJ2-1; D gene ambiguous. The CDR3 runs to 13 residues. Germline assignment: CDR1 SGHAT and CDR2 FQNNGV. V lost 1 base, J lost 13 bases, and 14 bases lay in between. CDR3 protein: CASSLVQSGRQFF. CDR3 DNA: TGTGCCAGCAGCTTAGTTCAATCCGGGCGACAGTTCTTC.

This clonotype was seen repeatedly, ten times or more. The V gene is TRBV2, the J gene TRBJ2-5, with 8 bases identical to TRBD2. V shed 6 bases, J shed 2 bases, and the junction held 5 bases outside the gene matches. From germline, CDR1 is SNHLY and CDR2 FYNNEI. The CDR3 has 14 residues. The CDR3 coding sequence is TGTGCCAGCAGCGATAGCGGGGCTCAAGAGACCCAGTACTTC. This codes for CASSDSGAQETQYF.

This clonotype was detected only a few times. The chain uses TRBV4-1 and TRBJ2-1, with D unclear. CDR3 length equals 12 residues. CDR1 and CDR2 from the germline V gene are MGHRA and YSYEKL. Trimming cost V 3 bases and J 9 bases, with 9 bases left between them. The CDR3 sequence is CASSQARREQFF. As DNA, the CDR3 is TGCGCCAGCAGCCAGGCCAGGCGTGAGCAGTTCTTC.

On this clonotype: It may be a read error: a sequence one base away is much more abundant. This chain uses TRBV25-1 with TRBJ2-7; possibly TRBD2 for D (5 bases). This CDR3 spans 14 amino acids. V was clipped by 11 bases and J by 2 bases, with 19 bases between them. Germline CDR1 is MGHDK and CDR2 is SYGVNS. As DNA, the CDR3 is TGTGCCGCGTCTCTTATCACCGGGACCTACGAGCAGTACTTC. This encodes CAASLITGTYEQYF.

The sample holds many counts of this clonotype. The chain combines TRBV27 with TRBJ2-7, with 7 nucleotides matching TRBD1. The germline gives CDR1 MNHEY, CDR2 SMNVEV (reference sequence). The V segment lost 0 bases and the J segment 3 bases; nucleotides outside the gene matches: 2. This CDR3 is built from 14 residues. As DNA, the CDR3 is TGTGCCAGCAGTTTATCGACAGGGAACTACGAGCAGTACTTC. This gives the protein CASSLSTGNYEQYF.

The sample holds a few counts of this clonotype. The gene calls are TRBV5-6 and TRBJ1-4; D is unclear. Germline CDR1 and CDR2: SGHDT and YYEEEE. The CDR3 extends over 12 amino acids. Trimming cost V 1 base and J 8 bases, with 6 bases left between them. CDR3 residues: CASSLWEEKLFF. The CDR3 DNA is TGTGCCAGCAGCTTGTGGGAAGAAAAACTGTTTTTT.

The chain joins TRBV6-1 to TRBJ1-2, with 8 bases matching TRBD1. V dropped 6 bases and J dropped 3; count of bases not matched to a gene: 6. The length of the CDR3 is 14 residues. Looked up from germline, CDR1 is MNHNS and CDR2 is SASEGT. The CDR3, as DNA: TGTGCCAGCAGAAAACAGGGGGTTGACTATGGCTACACCTTC. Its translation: CASRKQGVDYGYTF.

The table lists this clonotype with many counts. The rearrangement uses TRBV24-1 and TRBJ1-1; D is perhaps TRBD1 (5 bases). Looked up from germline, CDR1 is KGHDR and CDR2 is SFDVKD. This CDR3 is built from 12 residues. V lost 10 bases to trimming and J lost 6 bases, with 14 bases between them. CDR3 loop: CATRGQLSEAFF. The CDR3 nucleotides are TGTGCCACGCGGGGCCAACTTTCTGAAGCTTTCTTT.

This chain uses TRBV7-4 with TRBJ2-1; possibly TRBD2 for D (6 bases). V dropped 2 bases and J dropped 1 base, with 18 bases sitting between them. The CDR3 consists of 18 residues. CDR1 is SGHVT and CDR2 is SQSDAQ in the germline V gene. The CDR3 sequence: CASSLSTGEDMSYNEQFF. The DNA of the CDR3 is TGTGCCAGCAGCTTATCGACGGGGGAGGATATGTCCTACAATGAGCAGTTCTTC.

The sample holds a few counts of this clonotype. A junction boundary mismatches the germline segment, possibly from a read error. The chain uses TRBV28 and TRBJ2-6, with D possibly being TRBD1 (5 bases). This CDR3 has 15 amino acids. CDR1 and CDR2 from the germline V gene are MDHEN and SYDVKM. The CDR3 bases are TGTGCCAGCAGTTTATCTGTCTCTGGGGCCAACGGCCTGACTTTC. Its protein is CASSLSVSGANGLTF.

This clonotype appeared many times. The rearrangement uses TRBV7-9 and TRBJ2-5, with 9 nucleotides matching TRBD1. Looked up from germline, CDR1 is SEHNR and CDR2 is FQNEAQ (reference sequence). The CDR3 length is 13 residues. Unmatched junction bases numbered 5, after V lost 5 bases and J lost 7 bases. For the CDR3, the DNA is TGTGCCAGCAGCGAAGGGACAGGGAGGACCCAGTACTTC. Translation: CASSEGTGRTQYF.

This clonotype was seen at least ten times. CDR3 region: CASIRRGLGGNTIYF. Written as DNA, the CDR3 is TGTGCCAGCATTCGGCGGGGGCTCGGTGGAAACACCATATATTTT. This chain links TRBV28 with TRBJ1-3; D possibly corresponds to TRBD1 (6 bases). V was clipped by 7 bases and J by 3 bases, with 16 bases between them. This CDR3 spans 15 amino acids. The germline V gene encodes CDR1 MDHEN and CDR2 SYDVKM.

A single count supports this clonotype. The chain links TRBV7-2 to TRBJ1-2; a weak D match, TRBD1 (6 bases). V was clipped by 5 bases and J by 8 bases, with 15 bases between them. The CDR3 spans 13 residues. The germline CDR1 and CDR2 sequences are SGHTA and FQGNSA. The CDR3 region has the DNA TGTGCCAGCAGCGGAAATCAGGGGAGCGGCTACACCTTC. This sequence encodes CASSGNQGSGYTF.

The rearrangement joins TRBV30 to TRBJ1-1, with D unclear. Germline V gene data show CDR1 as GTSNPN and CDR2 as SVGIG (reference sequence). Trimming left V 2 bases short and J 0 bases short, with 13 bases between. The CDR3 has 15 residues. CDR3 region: CAWSPIWSVNTEAFF. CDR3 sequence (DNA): TGTGCCTGGAGTCCGATTTGGTCGGTGAACACTGAAGCTTTCTTT.

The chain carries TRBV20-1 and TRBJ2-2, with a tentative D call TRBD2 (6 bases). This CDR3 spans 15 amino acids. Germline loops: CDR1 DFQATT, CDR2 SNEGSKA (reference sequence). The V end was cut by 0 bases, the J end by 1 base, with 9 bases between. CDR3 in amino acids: CSARDQAGNTGELFF. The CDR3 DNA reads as TGCAGTGCTAGAGATCAAGCGGGGAACACCGGGGAGCTGTTTTTT.

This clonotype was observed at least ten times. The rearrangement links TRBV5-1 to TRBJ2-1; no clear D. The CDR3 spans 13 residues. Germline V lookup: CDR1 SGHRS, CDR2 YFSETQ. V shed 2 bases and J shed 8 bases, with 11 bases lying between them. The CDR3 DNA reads TGCGCCAGCAGCTTTAGATTGGGCCATGAGCAGTTCTTC. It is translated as CASSFRLGHEQFF. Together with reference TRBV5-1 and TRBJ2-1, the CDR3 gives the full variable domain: KAGVTQTPRYLIKTRGQQVTLSCSPISGHRSVSWYQQTPGQGLQFLFEYFSETQRNKGNFPGRFSGRQFSNSRSEMNVSTLELGDSALYLCASSFRLGHEQFFGPGTRLTVL.

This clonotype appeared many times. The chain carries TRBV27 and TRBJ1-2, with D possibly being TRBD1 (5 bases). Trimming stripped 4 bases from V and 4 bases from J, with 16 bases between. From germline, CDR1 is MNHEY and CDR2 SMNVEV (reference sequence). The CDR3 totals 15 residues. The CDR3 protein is CASSYRTPLGYGYTF. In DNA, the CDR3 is TGTGCCAGCAGTTACAGGACTCCACTAGGCTATGGCTACACCTTC.

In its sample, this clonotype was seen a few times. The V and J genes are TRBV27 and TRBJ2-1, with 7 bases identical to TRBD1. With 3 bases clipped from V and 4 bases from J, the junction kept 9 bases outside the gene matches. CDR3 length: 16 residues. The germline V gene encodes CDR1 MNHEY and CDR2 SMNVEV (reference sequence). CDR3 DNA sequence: TGTGCCAGCAGTTTTCAGGTTTCGGGACAGTACAATGAGCAGTTCTTC. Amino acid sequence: CASSFQVSGQYNEQFF.